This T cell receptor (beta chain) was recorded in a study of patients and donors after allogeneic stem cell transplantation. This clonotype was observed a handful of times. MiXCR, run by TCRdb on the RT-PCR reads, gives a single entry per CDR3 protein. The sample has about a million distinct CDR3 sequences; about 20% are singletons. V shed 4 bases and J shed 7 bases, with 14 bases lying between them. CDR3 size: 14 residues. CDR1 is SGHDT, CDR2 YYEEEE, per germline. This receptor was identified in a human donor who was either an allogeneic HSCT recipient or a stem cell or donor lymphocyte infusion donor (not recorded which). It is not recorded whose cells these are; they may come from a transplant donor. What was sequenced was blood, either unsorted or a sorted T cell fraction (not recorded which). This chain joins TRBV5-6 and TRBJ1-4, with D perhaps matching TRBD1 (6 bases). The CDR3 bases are TGTGCCAGCAGCGCCCCGGGGGCAGGTGAAAAACTGTTTTTT. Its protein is CASSAPGAGEKLFF.